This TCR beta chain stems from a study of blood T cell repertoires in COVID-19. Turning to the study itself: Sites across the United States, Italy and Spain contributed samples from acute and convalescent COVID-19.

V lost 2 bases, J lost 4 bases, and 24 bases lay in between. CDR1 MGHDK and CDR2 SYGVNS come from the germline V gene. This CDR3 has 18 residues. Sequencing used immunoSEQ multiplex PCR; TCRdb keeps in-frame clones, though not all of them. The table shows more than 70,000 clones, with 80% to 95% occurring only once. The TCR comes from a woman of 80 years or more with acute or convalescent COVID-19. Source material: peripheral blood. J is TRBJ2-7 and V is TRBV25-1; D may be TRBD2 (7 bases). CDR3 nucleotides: TGTGCCAGCAGTGAACGCGGGGGCCCGCGGCAGGTACATTACGAGCAGTACTTC. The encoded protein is CASSERGGPRQVHYEQYF.